Presented here are 21 T cell receptor beta chains from one specimen sequenced in a study of CD8 T cells in ankylosing spondylitis. TCRdb re-analysed the 5' RACE reads in MiXCR, keeping a single row per CDR3 protein. This sample has approximately 100,000 distinct CDR3 sequences, with about 8.6% found just once. The specimen was blood, either unsorted or a sorted T cell fraction (not recorded which). These receptors were taken from a male donor with ankylosing spondylitis or in good health (not recorded which).

This clonotype was seen ten or more times. V is TRBV20-1 and J is TRBJ1-3; D possibly corresponds to TRBD1 (5 bases). This CDR3 has 12 amino acids. The germline V gene has CDR1 DFQATT and CDR2 SNEGSKA (reference sequence). The CDR3 loop reads CGTGPIGNTIYF. In nucleotides, the CDR3 is TGCGGGACTGGTCCAATCGGAAACACCATATATTTT.

This chain connects TRBV7-9 to TRBJ1-5; D call uncertain. The CDR3 is 13 residues long. Germline-derived CDR1 and CDR2 are SEHNR and FQNEAQ (reference sequence). V shed 4 bases and J shed 9 bases, with 13 bases lying between them. As DNA, the CDR3 is TGTGCCAGCAGCTCTCAGCCATCCGGGCCCCAGCATTTT. Protein product: CASSSQPSGPQHF.

This clonotype was counted a few times. The rearrangement uses TRBV7-2 and TRBJ2-5; tentative D call: TRBD2 (5 bases). The CDR3 extends over 14 amino acids. The germline CDR1 and CDR2 sequences are SGHTA and FQGNSA. Trimming removed 5 bases from V and 1 base from J, with 11 bases in between. DNA for the CDR3: TGTGCCAGCAGCGCCTCCGGACTCCAAGAGACCCAGTACTTC. Translating it yields CASSASGLQETQYF.

There are many counts of this clonotype. V and J are TRBV6-2 or TRBV6-3 and TRBJ1-5; D remains ambiguous. CDR1 is MNHEY and CDR2 is SVGEGT in the germline V gene. The CDR3 loop spans 15 amino acids. Trimming removed 5 bases at V and 4 bases at J, with 15 bases between. The DNA for the CDR3 is TGTGCCAGCAGTGAACTGGGATTGAGGAATCAGCCCCAGCATTTT. This codes for CASSELGLRNQPQHF.

The rearrangement links TRBV20-1 to TRBJ1-2; D is ambiguous. The CDR3 loop spans 14 amino acids. Germline V gives CDR1 DFQATT, CDR2 SNEGSKA (reference sequence). V lost 0 bases and J lost 8, with 16 bases in between. CDR3 loop: CSARDRRTGFGYTF. CDR3 coding DNA: TGCAGTGCTAGAGATCGCAGGACGGGCTTCGGCTACACCTTC.

This clonotype was observed at least ten times. V gene TRBV10-3 combines with J gene TRBJ1-2; 7 bases are a match to TRBD1. V trimming: 6 bases; J trimming: 8 bases; junction bases outside the gene matches: 9. CDR1 is ENHRY and CDR2 is SYGVKD in the germline V gene. The CDR3 length is 13 residues. This CDR3 reads CAISRGQEGGYTF. The CDR3 DNA sequence: TGTGCCATCAGCCGTGGACAGGAAGGCGGCTACACCTTC.

This clonotype was found many times. V is TRBV5-1 and J is TRBJ2-1, with D possibly matching TRBD1 (6 bases). CDR1 is SGHRS and CDR2 is YFSETQ in the germline V gene. The V end was cut by 6 bases, the J end by 5 bases, with 15 bases between. The CDR3 covers 14 residues. CDR3 loop: CASTITRGDNEQFF. CDR3 bases: TGCGCCAGCACGATTACCAGGGGAGACAATGAGCAGTTCTTC.

As for this clonotype: At one of its ends the junction is not consistent with the germline gene, which may arise from a read error. The V and J genes are TRBV20-1 and TRBJ2-5, with D perhaps matching TRBD1 (6 bases). This CDR3 spans 12 amino acids. Germline-derived CDR1 and CDR2 are DFQATT and SNEGSKA (reference sequence). The CDR3 region is CSAVTGQETQHF. The CDR3 DNA follows: TGCAGTGCCGTGACAGGACAAGAGACCCAGCACTTC.

There are many counts of this clonotype. This chain uses TRBV20-1 with TRBJ2-1, with D perhaps matching TRBD1 (6 bases). Deletions cut 6 bases from V and 3 bases from J, with 12 bases between. Per the germline V gene, CDR1 is DFQATT and CDR2 is SNEGSKA (reference sequence). The CDR3 runs to 13 residues. The DNA for the CDR3 is TGCAGTGCGGGGCAGGGGAACTACAATGAGCAGTTCTTC. Protein: CSAGQGNYNEQFF.

There are many counts of this clonotype. The chain uses TRBV25-1 and TRBJ2-7; 9 nucleotides match TRBD1. The V gene end was trimmed by 7 bases and the J gene end by 0 bases; junction bases not matched to a gene: 4. Per the germline V gene, CDR1 is MGHDK and CDR2 is SYGVNS. The CDR3 totals 14 residues. CDR3 sequence (DNA): TGTGCCAGCACCGGACAGGGGTCCTCCTACGAGCAGTACTTC. It yields the protein CASTGQGSSYEQYF.

This clonotype has a handful of counts. The chain couples TRBV11-3 to TRBJ2-5; D call uncertain. The ends were cut back, 2 bases at V and 3 bases at J, with 7 bases in the middle. From germline, CDR1 is SGHNT and CDR2 YENEEA. The CDR3 has 13 residues. CDR3 in amino acids: CASSLRTEETQYF. CDR3 nucleotide sequence: TGTGCCAGCAGCTTAAGGACGGAAGAGACCCAGTACTTC.

This clonotype was counted ten times or more. The rearrangement links TRBV7-2 to TRBJ1-1; no definite D call. This CDR3 has 13 amino acids. Trimming removed 0 bases from V and 1 base from J, with 3 bases in between. The germline V gene encodes CDR1 SGHTA and CDR2 FQGNSA. As DNA, the CDR3 is TGTGCCAGCAGCTTAGCGGAGAACACTGAAGCTTTCTTT. Protein product: CASSLAENTEAFF.

This clonotype was seen repeatedly, ten times or more. This chain connects TRBV25-1 to TRBJ2-2; TRBD1 or TRBD2 may be the D gene (6 bases each). The CDR3 sequence is 16 residues long. Germline values: CDR1 MGHDK, CDR2 SYGVNS. Between the trimmed V and J ends, which lost 3 bases and 7 bases, there was a span of 18 bases. The CDR3 loop reads CASSDFKGGRGGELFF. CDR3 sequence (DNA): TGTGCCAGCAGTGATTTCAAGGGGGGTAGAGGCGGGGAGCTGTTTTTT.

Many counts were recorded for this clonotype. This chain joins TRBV4-2 and TRBJ1-1; 8 bases align to TRBD1. The CDR3 runs 12 residues. V was clipped by 3 bases and J by 8 bases; unmatched bases: 2. Germline CDR1 and CDR2: LGHNA and YNFKEQ. The CDR3 loop reads CASSQGQVEAFF. The CDR3 DNA is TGTGCCAGCAGCCAGGGACAGGTGGAAGCTTTCTTT.

This clonotype has ten or more counts. The CDR3 nucleotides are TGTGCCAGCAGCCCCTCCGTTACTAGCGGGAGTCTCTACTTC. Its translation is CASSPSVTSGSLYF. The chain recombines TRBV3-1 with TRBJ2-7, with 11 nucleotides matching TRBD2. Germline assignment: CDR1 LGHDT and CDR2 YNNKEL (reference sequence). This CDR3 is built from 14 residues. With 4 bases clipped from V and 13 bases from J, the junction kept 12 bases outside the gene matches.

This clonotype was observed at least ten times. The rearrangement uses TRBV20-1 and TRBJ1-5, with D uncertain. Trimming pared 3 bases from V and 0 bases from J, leaving 12 bases between. CDR3 length: 15 residues. The germline CDR1 and CDR2 sequences are DFQATT and SNEGSKA (reference sequence). The CDR3 DNA is TGCAGTGCTAGCCGGGTTCCTTATAGCAATCAGCCCCAGCATTTT. Encoded protein: CSASRVPYSNQPQHF.

There are many counts of this clonotype. The chain joins TRBV18 to TRBJ1-1; D uncertain. V was clipped by 3 bases and J by 3 bases, with 11 bases between them. Germline-derived CDR1 and CDR2 are KGHSH and LQKENI. The CDR3 length is 14 residues. The CDR3 reads CASSPNRDDTEAFF. CDR3 sequence (DNA): TGTGCCAGCTCACCTAATAGGGATGACACTGAAGCTTTCTTT.

This clonotype has at least ten counts. This chain's CDR3 is CASSLDLGKETQYF. In nucleotides, the CDR3 is TGTGCCAGCAGCTTAGATCTCGGGAAAGAGACCCAGTACTTC. The chain links TRBV7-6 to TRBJ2-5; the D gene is possibly TRBD2 (5 bases). The CDR3 extends over 14 amino acids. Trimming removed 1 base from V and 3 bases from J, with 9 bases in between. CDR1 SGHVS and CDR2 FNYEAQ come from the germline V gene.

The rearrangement uses TRBV7-9 and TRBJ2-7, with 8 bases identical to TRBD2. Germline values: CDR1 SEHNR, CDR2 FQNEAQ (reference sequence). V was pared by 5 bases and J by 4 bases, with 13 bases of the junction left unmatched. The CDR3 is 16 residues long. For the CDR3, the DNA is TGTGCCAGCAGCACAAGACCGGGAGGGCGTGGGTACGAGCAGTACTTC. It specifies CASSTRPGGRGYEQYF.

In this sample, this clonotype turned up many times. The chain uses TRBV29-1 and TRBJ2-7; the D call may be TRBD1 or TRBD2 (5 bases each). Germline CDR1 SQVTM, CDR2 ANQGSEA. Trimming stripped 0 bases from V and 2 bases from J, with 20 bases between. CDR3 length: 17 amino acids. CDR3 nucleotides: TGCAGCGTTGAAGATAGGGACGGATTGGCACTACCCTACGAGCAGTACTTC. This codes for CSVEDRDGLALPYEQYF.

Turning to this clonotype: A much larger clone is a single base away; this may be a read error. V is TRBV7-9 and J is TRBJ2-7, with D tentatively TRBD2 (5 bases). CDR1 is SEHNR, CDR2 FQNEAQ, per germline (reference sequence). The CDR3 consists of 15 residues. Written as DNA, the CDR3 is TGTGCCAGCAGCTTAGATCCGGCTAGCTCCTACGAGCAGTGCTTC. It translates to CASSLDPASSYEQCF.